Presented here are 15 T cell receptor beta chains from one specimen sequenced in a study of long-term antiretroviral therapy in people with HIV. It was version v3.0 of the immunoSEQ assay that was run at survey level. Using immunoSEQ multiplex PCR, the repertoire was profiled, and TCRdb retains in-frame clones only, with some absent. The sample has tens of thousands of clones, around 88% seen once. Sequenced material: unsorted PBMCs, taken more than 4.4 years after starting antiretroviral therapy. The receptors were sampled from a man between 25 and 39 years old with HIV.

V gene TRBV27 combines with J gene TRBJ1-4, with 8 nucleotides matching TRBD1. Germline CDR1 MNHEY, CDR2 SMNVEV (reference sequence). CDR3 size: 16 residues. The J segment lost 8 bases and the V segment lost 6 bases, leaving 14 bases of the junction unmatched. CDR3 sequence: CASRHGQGSWEEKLFF. The CDR3 DNA reads as TGTGCCAGCAGACACGGACAGGGCTCGTGGGAGGAAAAACTGTTTTTT.

This rearrangement joins TRBV7-8 to TRBJ1-1; D is ambiguous. V was clipped by 3 bases and J by 0 bases, with 5 bases between them. Germline V gene sequence: CDR1 SGHVS, CDR2 FQNEAQ. The CDR3 is 13 amino acids. In DNA, the CDR3 is TGTGCCAGCAGCTTCCCTTTGAACACTGAAGCTTTCTTT. Translated: CASSFPLNTEAFF.

The chain is built from TRBV7-2 and TRBJ1-2; 9 positions match TRBD1. Losses at the gene ends were 5 bases for V and 5 bases for J; bases not matched to a gene: 6. CDR1 and CDR2 (germline): SGHTA, FQGNSA. The CDR3 covers 14 residues. CDR3 coding DNA: TGTGCCAGCAGCCCCGGCGGACAGGGGTATGGCTACACCTTC. It yields the protein CASSPGGQGYGYTF.

The J gene is TRBJ2-2, the V gene TRBV7-3; D is unresolved. CDR1 SGHTA and CDR2 FQGTGA come from the germline V gene. The CDR3 totals 12 residues. V lost 1 base and J 11 bases, leaving 8 bases between the germline ends. The CDR3 sequence: CASSLNPRELFF. As DNA, the CDR3 is TGTGCCAGCAGCTTAAATCCAAGAGAGCTGTTTTTT.

The chain is built from TRBV27 and TRBJ1-1, with D unclear. The CDR3 sequence is 14 residues long. Between the trimmed V and J ends, which lost 0 bases and 6 bases, there was a span of 11 bases. Germline V gene lookup returns CDR1 MNHEY and CDR2 SMNVEV (reference sequence). CDR3 sequence reads: CASSLSLLSAEAFF. In DNA, the CDR3 is TGTGCCAGCAGTTTATCATTGCTTTCAGCTGAAGCTTTCTTT.

This chain joins TRBV11-2 and TRBJ1-2; D perhaps matches TRBD1 (5 bases). The CDR3 has 13 amino acids. Germline lookup yields CDR1 SGHAT and CDR2 FQNNGV. With 5 bases removed from V and 7 bases from J, the gap between germline ends came to 14 bases. The CDR3 nucleotides are TGTGCCAGCAGCCCACCCGGGACGGGTGGCTACACCTTC. Protein: CASSPPGTGGYTF.

This clone occurred once. This chain uses TRBV18 with TRBJ1-2, with 8 bases that match TRBD1. V lost 4 bases and J lost 6; bases outside the gene matches: 7. Germline assignment: CDR1 KGHSH and CDR2 LQKENI. The length of the CDR3 is 14 residues. In nucleotides, the CDR3 is TGTGCCAGCTCACGACAGGACAGGGCTCATGGCTACACCTTC. The encoded protein is CASSRQDRAHGYTF.

The chain links TRBV6-6 to TRBJ1-4, with a weak D call TRBD1 (5 bases). V was pared by 11 bases and J by 4 bases, with 14 bases between. This CDR3 is built from 13 residues. Looked up from germline, CDR1 is MNHNY and CDR2 is SVGAGI (reference sequence). For the CDR3, the DNA is TGTGCCGGGGCCCGGACTATTAATGAAAAACTGTTTTTT. This encodes CAGARTINEKLFF.

The genes are TRBV4-3 and TRBJ2-2; the D gene is possibly TRBD1 (6 bases). The germline CDR1 and CDR2 sequences are LGHNA and YSLEER. This CDR3 is 14 amino acids long. Trimming stripped 4 bases from V and 2 bases from J, with 8 bases between. CDR3 in DNA: TGCGCCAGCAGCCGGACAGCTAACACCGGGGAGCTGTTTTTT. It translates to CASSRTANTGELFF.

This chain links TRBV23-1 with TRBJ2-7, with a weak D call TRBD1 (6 bases). Being an ORF, TRBV23-1 has a function that is uncertain. The CDR3 has 15 residues. Trimming left V 6 bases short and J 0 bases short, with 15 bases between. CDR3 coding DNA: TGCGCCAGCAGCCCGGGACACCTCAGCTCCTACGAGCAGTACTTC. Amino acids: CASSPGHLSSYEQYF.

This chain links TRBV6-6 with TRBJ1-4; 8 bases align to TRBD1. Germline CDR1 MNHNY, CDR2 SVGAGI (reference sequence). This CDR3 contains 14 residues. V shed 2 bases, J shed 7 bases, and the junction held 3 bases outside the gene matches. CDR3 loop: CASSYRQGTEKLFF. CDR3 DNA: TGTGCCAGCAGTTACAGACAGGGGACTGAAAAACTGTTTTTT.

The chain uses TRBV5-4 and TRBJ1-2, with D maybe TRBD1 (5 bases). Trimming stripped 3 bases from V and 4 bases from J, with 19 bases between. Per the germline V gene, CDR1 is SGHNT and CDR2 is YYREEE (reference sequence). This CDR3 is 16 amino acids long. In DNA form, the CDR3 reads TGTGCCAGCAGCTGGACATCCGGGGTGGGACCCTATGGCTACACCTTC. Residues: CASSWTSGVGPYGYTF. Together with reference TRBV5-4 and TRBJ1-2, the CDR3 gives the full variable domain: ETGVTQSPTHLIKTRGQQVTLRCSSQSGHNTVSWYQQALGQGPQFIFQYYREEENGRGNFPPRFSGLQFPNYSSELNVNALELDDSALYLCASSWTSGVGPYGYTFGSGTRLTVV.

The CDR3 sequence: CASSHGLVREQYF. CDR3 in DNA: TGTGCCAGCAGCCATGGACTAGTGCGGGAGCAGTACTTC. V and J are TRBV11-1 and TRBJ2-7; TRBD2 matches at 7 bases. The length of the CDR3 is 13 residues. J was trimmed by 7 bases and V by 5 bases; bases with no gene match: 8. Germline V gives CDR1 SGHAT, CDR2 FQDESV (reference sequence).

The chain carries TRBV6-5 and TRBJ2-3, with TRBD2 matching 10 bases. The CDR3 totals 14 residues. Germline values: CDR1 MNHEY, CDR2 SVGAGI. The ends lost 6 bases at V and 4 bases at J; junction bases unmatched: 4. The CDR3 nucleotides read TGTGCCAGCAGGAAGCGGGGGGGCCCAGATACGCAGTATTTT. The encoded protein is CASRKRGGPDTQYF.

This clone was detected only once. The V call is TRBV6-6, the J call TRBJ2-7; the match to TRBD2 covers 7 bases. Germline CDR1 is MNHNY and CDR2 is SVGAGI (reference sequence). V lost 2 bases to trimming and J lost 3 bases; unmatched junction nucleotides: 4. The CDR3 contains 14 residues. The CDR3 reads CASSYGGGIYEQYF. The CDR3 DNA reads as TGTGCCAGCAGTTACGGGGGGGGGATCTACGAGCAGTACTTC.